One sample yielded the 16 T cell receptor beta chains listed below, sequenced in a study of blood T cell repertoires in COVID-19. Assay used: immunoSEQ multiplex PCR; TCRdb lists only in-frame clones, some missing. The sample carries under 200,000 clones, around 84% recorded once. Sequences were obtained from peripheral blood. The receptors were gathered from a woman between 65 and 79 years old with COVID-19, enrolled during active disease.

The chain links TRBV5-1 to TRBJ1-4; a possible D gene is TRBD1 (6 bases). Looked up from germline, CDR1 is SGHRS and CDR2 is YFSETQ. The CDR3 totals 15 residues. The V end was cut by 4 bases, the J end by 0 bases, with 10 bases between. The CDR3 spells CASSQAGATNEKLFF. In DNA form, the CDR3 reads TGCGCCAGCAGCCAAGCAGGGGCAACTAATGAAAAACTGTTTTTT.

This clone was seen once. This rearrangement joins TRBV4-1 to TRBJ1-1; a possible D gene is TRBD1 (5 bases). The CDR3 is 17 amino acids. V lost 0 bases and J 5 bases, leaving 19 bases between the germline ends. The germline V gene encodes CDR1 MGHRA and CDR2 YSYEKL. The DNA of the CDR3 is TGCGCCAGCAGCCAAGATTCCCCCGGCCCTGGGGGGACTGAAGCTTTCTTT. Residues: CASSQDSPGPGGTEAFF.

This clone was seen only a few times. The chain is built from TRBV15 and TRBJ1-2, with D unresolved. The V end lost 8 bases, the J end lost 3 bases, and 19 bases lay between the germline ends. Germline V gene data show CDR1 as LNHNV and CDR2 as YYDKDF (reference sequence). This CDR3 has 15 amino acids. The CDR3 region is CATLQPRRSHYGYTF. CDR3 bases: TGTGCCACCCTACAGCCCAGACGATCACACTATGGCTACACCTTC.

This clone has a single count. Other DNA sequences in this specimen translate into the identical CDR3. The chain employs TRBV12-3 or TRBV12-4 and TRBJ1-2, with D uncertain. V was pared by 5 bases and J by 9 bases, with 13 bases between. The CDR3 length is 12 residues. CDR3 sequence: CASSQPRRSYTF. The CDR3 DNA follows: TGTGCCAGCAGTCAACCCCGGCGGAGCTACACCTTC.

The table lists this clone with a count of one. The CDR3 loop is CATSDGAGGHNEQFF. The DNA of the CDR3 is TGTGCCACCAGTGATGGGGCGGGAGGGCACAATGAGCAGTTCTTC. The gene calls are TRBV24-1 and TRBJ2-1; 9 bases align to TRBD2. In germline, CDR1 is KGHDR, CDR2 SFDVKD. After removal of 3 bases from V and 5 bases from J, the junction contained 4 bases not matched to a gene. The CDR3 is 15 amino acids.

The rearrangement uses TRBV5-4 and TRBJ2-1; a possible D gene is TRBD2 (6 bases). Germline-derived CDR1 and CDR2 are SGHNT and YYREEE (reference sequence). V lost 3 bases, J lost 10 bases, and 20 bases lay in between. This CDR3 is 15 amino acids long. CDR3 coding DNA: TGTGCCAGCAGCTGGGCGATGGAGGGCCGAGGGGAGCAGTTCTTC. Amino acids: CASSWAMEGRGEQFF.

The V gene is TRBV2, the J gene TRBJ1-1, with 11 bases matching TRBD1. Trimming at V came to 8 bases and at J to 7 bases, leaving 6 bases not matched to a gene. The CDR3 length is 13 residues. The germline V gene has CDR1 SNHLY and CDR2 FYNNEI. For the CDR3, the DNA is TGTGCCAGCGGACAGGGGGCAAGCGTTGAAGCTTTCTTT. Translation gives CASGQGASVEAFF.

The rearrangement uses TRBV30 and TRBJ1-3; D is undetermined. V was trimmed by 0 bases and J by 0 bases, leaving 15 bases between them. Germline loops: CDR1 GTSNPN, CDR2 SVGIG (reference sequence). This CDR3 has 17 amino acids. CDR3 loop: CAWSVVFGGLSGNTIYF. The CDR3 region has the DNA TGTGCCTGGAGTGTAGTTTTTGGAGGCCTCTCTGGAAACACCATATATTTT.

The V call is TRBV9, the J call TRBJ1-6, with 8 bases identical to TRBD1. Germline assignment: CDR1 SGDLS and CDR2 YYNGEE. The CDR3 loop spans 16 amino acids. The trim removed 0 bases at V and 10 bases at J, leaving 9 bases unmatched. The CDR3 loop is CASSVDWTGTGSPLHF. CDR3 sequence (DNA): TGTGCCAGCAGCGTAGACTGGACAGGGACCGGATCACCCCTCCACTTT.

The rearrangement uses TRBV3-1 (or the pseudogene TRBV3-2) and TRBJ2-1; 8 nucleotides agree with TRBD2. The CDR3 runs to 16 residues. V was pared by 6 bases and J by 0 bases, with 7 bases of the junction left unmatched. CDR1 LGHDT and CDR2 YNNKEL come from the germline V gene (reference sequence). The DNA for the CDR3 is TGTGCCAGCAGGGCGGGGGGAGGCGGCTCCTACAATGAGCAGTTCTTC. Its protein is CASRAGGGGSYNEQFF.

CDR3 amino acids: CAWSGQGGPRLYEQYF. As DNA, the CDR3 is TGTGCCTGGAGTGGCCAGGGAGGCCCACGTCTCTACGAGCAGTACTTC. The rearrangement joins TRBV30 to TRBJ2-7, with D perhaps TRBD2 (6 bases). CDR1 GTSNPN and CDR2 SVGIG come from the germline V gene (reference sequence). The CDR3 consists of 16 residues. Trimming took 1 base from V and 3 from J, leaving 19 bases between them.

The chain links TRBV30 to TRBJ1-6; D is ambiguous. Trimming took off 3 bases at V and 7 bases at J, with 7 bases between the two ends. This CDR3 is 12 amino acids long. Looked up from germline, CDR1 is GTSNPN and CDR2 is SVGIG (reference sequence). The CDR3 DNA sequence: TGTGCCTGGAGCTATCGGAATTCACCCCTCCACTTT. Translated: CAWSYRNSPLHF.

The chain employs TRBV3-1 (or the pseudogene TRBV3-2) and TRBJ1-1; perhaps TRBD1 as D (6 bases). The length of the CDR3 is 13 residues. CDR1 is LGHDT, CDR2 YNNKEL, per germline (reference sequence). The V end was cut by 4 bases, the J end by 3 bases, with 9 bases between. CDR3 sequence (DNA): TGTGCCAGCAGCCTAGGGGGGGACACTGAAGCTTTCTTT. Amino acids: CASSLGGDTEAFF.

Turning to this clone: Other DNA variants within this sample encode the same CDR3. This chain joins TRBV7-2 and TRBJ2-7; 8 positions match TRBD1. Germline CDR1 reads SGHTA; CDR2 reads FQGNSA. Trimming took 3 bases from V and 0 from J; bases not matched to a gene: 4. The CDR3 runs 15 residues. Here the CDR3 reads CASSFTGTGSYEQYF. The CDR3 nucleotides are TGTGCCAGCAGCTTTACCGGGACAGGCTCCTACGAGCAGTACTTC.

The chain couples TRBV7-8 to TRBJ1-1; no definite D call. The CDR3 covers 15 residues. V was shortened by 5 bases and J by 5 bases, with 18 bases between the two germline ends. Germline lookup yields CDR1 SGHVS and CDR2 FQNEAQ. DNA for the CDR3: TGTGCCAGCAGCAAAAACGCGGGGTTCGAGACTGAAGCTTTCTTT. Translation gives CASSKNAGFETEAFF.

This clone occurred a few times. The chain carries TRBV5-1 and TRBJ2-6, with D possibly being TRBD1 (6 bases). Trimming removed 4 bases from V and 2 bases from J, with 13 bases in between. This CDR3 spans 16 amino acids. Germline values: CDR1 SGHRS, CDR2 YFSETQ. The CDR3 spells CASSDPRTAGANVLTF. CDR3 bases: TGCGCCAGCAGCGATCCCAGGACAGCTGGGGCCAACGTCCTGACTTTC.